The TCR beta chain described here comes from a study of CD8+CD57+ T cells in acquired aplastic anemia. About the research overall: Sorted CD4+ plus CD8+ cells gave DNA averaging about 3.2 ug. As sequenced from healthy donors, CD4+ cells averaged approximately 11 million reads.

Concerning this clonotype itself: Its antigen is unknown.

Findings and caveats of the study: Patients and controls had in common 25 to 30 CD8+ CDR3 sequences.

The use of genomic DNA as template underpinned the TCR beta VDJ and CDR3 profiling. TCRdb fed the reads into MiXCR, producing one record per CDR3 protein. The sample lists 190,000 or so distinct CDR3 sequences; roughly 57% were seen once. The germline V gene has CDR1 KGHDR and CDR2 SFDVKD. The CDR3 has 15 residues. V lost 4 bases, J lost 8 bases, and 5 bases stayed unmatched. The chain is built from TRBV24-1 and TRBJ2-1; 12 positions agree with TRBD2. The sequence was obtained from a human donor in good health. Specimen: sorted CD4+, CD8+, or CD8+CD57+ T cells (not recorded which) from PBMCs. The CDR3 DNA follows: TGTGCCACCAGTGACGGGACTAGCGGGCCTGATGAGCAGTTCTTC. This gives the protein CATSDGTSGPDEQFF.